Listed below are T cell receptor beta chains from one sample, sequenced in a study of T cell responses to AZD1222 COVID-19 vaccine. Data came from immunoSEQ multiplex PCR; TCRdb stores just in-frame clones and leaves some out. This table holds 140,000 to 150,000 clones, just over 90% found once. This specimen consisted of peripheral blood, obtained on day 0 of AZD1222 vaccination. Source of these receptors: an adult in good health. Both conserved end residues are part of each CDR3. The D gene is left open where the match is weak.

TGTGCCAGCAGTGCGACCAACAAAGGACAGGGGAGCTCCTACAATGAGCAGTTCTTC,CASSATNKGQGSSYNEQFF,TRBD1,TRBV6-1,TRBJ2-1
TGTGCCATCAGTGAGGCCGGGGGCTCGAGCGGCCGGCCCCAGCATTTT,CAISEAGGSSGRPQHF,.,TRBV10-3,TRBJ1-5
TGTGCCAGCAGCTCCGGGACAGGGTTTGAAGCTTTCTTT,CASSSGTGFEAFF,TRBD1,TRBV11-3,TRBJ1-1
TGTGCCAGTAGTAAAGGGGCAGGGTTCGCTCCCGAGCAGTACTTC,CASSKGAGFAPEQYF,.,TRBV19,TRBJ2-7
TGTGCCTGGAGTGTAGACAGGGGAAATGGCTACACCTTC,CAWSVDRGNGYTF,TRBD1,TRBV30,TRBJ1-2
TGTGCCATCAGTGAGCCGGGACAGGGGAACTATGGCTACACCTTC,CAISEPGQGNYGYTF,TRBD1,TRBV10-3,TRBJ1-2
TGTGCCAGCAGCTTAGACGTTGGGGAGGAAAAACTGTTTTTT,CASSLDVGEEKLFF,.,TRBV7-9,TRBJ1-4
TGTGCCAGTAGTATCGGGACTAGCGGGACCTACGAGCAGTACTTC,CASSIGTSGTYEQYF,TRBD2,TRBV19,TRBJ2-7
TGTGCCTGGAGTACTGGACAGGGAGAACAGCCCCAGCATTTT,CAWSTGQGEQPQHF,TRBD1,TRBV30,TRBJ1-5
TGTGCCAGCAGTTTGGGAGGAGGGAATGAAAAACTGTTTTTT,CASSLGGGNEKLFF,.,TRBV28,TRBJ1-4
TGTGCCAGCAGCTTGGTGGAGCTCTCCTATGGCTACACCTTC,CASSLVELSYGYTF,.,TRBV5-4,TRBJ1-2
TGTGCCAGCAGCGTAATAGCGGGGGGGTTCGATGAGCAGTTCTTC,CASSVIAGGFDEQFF,TRBD2,TRBV9,TRBJ2-1
TGTGCCAGCAGCGCCCTAGGCAACACTGAAGCTTTCTTT,CASSALGNTEAFF,.,TRBV11-3,TRBJ1-1
TGTGCCAGCAGGCGGACCGAAGGGAGCGCCATATATTTT,CASRRTEGSAIYF,.,TRBV9,TRBJ1-3
TGTGCCAGCATCTATGGGAGCTCCTATAATTCACCCCTCCACTTT,CASIYGSSYNSPLHF,.,TRBV7-8,TRBJ1-6
TGTGCCAGCAGCTTCACAGGGAGGGAAGGGGGCTACACCTTC,CASSFTGREGGYTF,.,TRBV7-9,TRBJ1-2
TGTGCCAGCAGCTTGGCGGGACAGGGGGCGGAGGGCTACACCTTC,CASSLAGQGAEGYTF,TRBD1,TRBV5-4,TRBJ1-2
TGCGCCAGCAGACATCTTACCGGGACAGCGAACACTGAAGCTTTCTTT,CASRHLTGTANTEAFF,TRBD1,TRBV4-1,TRBJ1-1
TGTGCCAGCAGTTTGGAGGGGAGGGGAAATCAGCCCCAGCATTTT,CASSLEGRGNQPQHF,.,TRBV28,TRBJ1-5
TGTGCCAGCAGTCCCGACGGGAACTATGGCTACACCTTC,CASSPDGNYGYTF,.,TRBV7-9,TRBJ1-2